This TCR beta chain was observed in a study of CXCR3-negative and CXCR3-positive naive CD8 T cells (dated by TCRdb to between 2017 and 2020). Background for the entire study: Some 150 million TRB reads were obtained in total, roughly 1.5 +/- 0.3 million reads per library. The diversity and physicochemical repertoire analyses included some 11 donors pooled from two independent experiments. The TRBV-TRBJ cluster analysis covered naive subsets from about five donors and memory cells from 3 donors.

For each CD8+ T cell subset, flow sorting was done in triplicate, and a few hundred thousand cells per subset went directly into RLT lysis buffer. Naive CD8+ T cells were defined stringently as CD45RO-CCR7+CD27+CD95- to exclude memory contaminants. Standard density gradient centrifugation was used to isolate peripheral blood mononuclear cells from buffy coats. Naive CXCR3-negative and CXCR3-positive CD8+ T cells were flow-sorted using a FACSAria III. An RNeasy Mini Kit was used to extract total RNA from the sorted cells. What the work shows at the level of the full study, not this receptor alone: Comparably high repertoire diversity was found in both naive subsets, whereas much lower repertoire diversity was found in memory CD8+ T cells. Freshly isolated PBMCs were used for most assays because CXCR3 expression partially decreased after cryopreservation. Because surface CD5, which is linked to self-reactivity in mice, was comparable between the naive subsets, TCR interaction strength was also inferred from TRB CDR3 physicochemical properties. TRBV-TRBJ usage was similar between naive CXCR3-negative and CXCR3-positive cells from the same donor, while memory cells showed distinct patterns. TRB CDR3s from CXCR3-positive naive cells showed higher hydrophobicity (lower Kidera factor 4), lower energy, and higher strength and volume indices than CXCR3-negative naive cells.

As regards this clonotype: It lacks a known antigen.

Reads for this sample came from a NextSeq 550. The Human TCR Profiling Kit (MiLaboratory) was used to prepare UMI-labeled 5' RACE TRB cDNA libraries. The full amount of extracted RNA was used for cDNA synthesis, and the full amount of resulting cDNA was used for PCR amplification. Libraries were prepared in parallel using an identical number of PCR cycles. Per the original workflow: MIGEC and MiXCR extracted about 48,000 +/- 9,800 unique UMI-labeled TRB cDNA molecules per library, requiring at least two reads per UMI. On average, about 40,000 +/- 10,000 functional in-frame TRB CDR3 nucleotide clonotypes lacking stop codons were found per library. After each sample was downsampled to 5000 UMI-labeled TRB molecules, VDJtools was used to calculate diversity metrics such as normalized Shannon-Wiener and Chao1. VDJtools computed clonotype-size-weighted physicochemical properties of the central five CDR3 residues: interaction energy, strength, volume and Kidera factor 4. Each CDR3 protein sequence appears as one entry after TCRdb reprocessed the reads, and no DNA is included. The V and J calls were determined by TCRdb, not by the authors. This sample's table contains roughly 80,000 distinct CDR3 sequences. The top ten constitute about 0.62% of the sample.

The germline V gene (reference sequence) gives CDR1 as DFQATT and CDR2 as SNEGSKA. The cysteine opens and the phenylalanine closes a CDR3 of 14 amino acids. DNA is not on record. Sequencing was done on a sample of naive CXCR3+ CD8+ T cells from blood. In the paper's terms, the cell subset or site label means: CD45RO-CCR7+CD27+CD95- naive CD8+ T cells expressing CXCR3 (TNR3+). The receptor chain draws on TRBV20-1 and TRBJ2-2; the D call of TRBD2 rests on TCRdb alone, since no DNA is present to check it. This receptor was obtained from a human donor in good health. Some clones in this sample may be carry-over from other donors' samples. The CDR3 corresponds to CSASPASYTGELFF.